This TCR beta chain was profiled in a study of cytomegalovirus exposure and HLA in healthy donors. The ends were cut back, 7 bases at V and 10 bases at J, with 20 bases in the middle. This CDR3 comprises 15 residues. Germline loops: CDR1 MNHEY, CDR2 SVGAGI. The PCR made use of 60 Vbeta and 13 Jbeta primers. TCRdb's copy holds only in-frame clones and misses some; the assay was immunoSEQ multiplex PCR. Found here are around 150,000 clones, around 68% of them singletons; the top ten hold approximately 1.5%. The chain has TRBV6-5 and TRBJ1-6; the D gene is possibly TRBD1 (5 bases). Input material: PBMCs. The sequence was obtained from a man aged 45-65 years in good health and CMV-seronegative. CDR3 in DNA: TGTGCCAGCACCGCTACCAGGGTGGCAAGCTCACCCCTCCACTTT. Protein product: CASTATRVASSPLHF.